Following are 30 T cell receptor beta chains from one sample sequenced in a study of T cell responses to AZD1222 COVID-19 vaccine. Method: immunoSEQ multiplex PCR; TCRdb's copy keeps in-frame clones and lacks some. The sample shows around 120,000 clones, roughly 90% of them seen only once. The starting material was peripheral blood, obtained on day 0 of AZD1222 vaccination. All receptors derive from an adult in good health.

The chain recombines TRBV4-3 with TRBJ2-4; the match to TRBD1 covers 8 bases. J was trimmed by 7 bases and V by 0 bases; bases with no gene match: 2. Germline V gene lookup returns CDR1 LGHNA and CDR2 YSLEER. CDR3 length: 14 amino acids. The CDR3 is CASSQDTGGNIQYF. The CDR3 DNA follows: TGCGCCAGCAGCCAAGATACAGGGGGTAACATTCAGTACTTC.

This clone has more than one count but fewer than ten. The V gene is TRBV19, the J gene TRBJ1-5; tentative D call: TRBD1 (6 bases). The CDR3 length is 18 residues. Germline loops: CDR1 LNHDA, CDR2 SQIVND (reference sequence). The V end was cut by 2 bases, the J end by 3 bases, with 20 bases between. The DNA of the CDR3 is TGTGCCAGTAGTATATGGGACACGAGGGGAAAGTACAATCAGCCCCAGCATTTT. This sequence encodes CASSIWDTRGKYNQPQHF.

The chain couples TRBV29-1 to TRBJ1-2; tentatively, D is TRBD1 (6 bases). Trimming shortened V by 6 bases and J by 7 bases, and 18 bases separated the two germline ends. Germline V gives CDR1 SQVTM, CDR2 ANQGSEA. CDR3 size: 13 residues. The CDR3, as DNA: TGCAGCGTCCCACTAGGGGGGTCGGGTGGCTACACCTTC. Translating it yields CSVPLGGSGGYTF.

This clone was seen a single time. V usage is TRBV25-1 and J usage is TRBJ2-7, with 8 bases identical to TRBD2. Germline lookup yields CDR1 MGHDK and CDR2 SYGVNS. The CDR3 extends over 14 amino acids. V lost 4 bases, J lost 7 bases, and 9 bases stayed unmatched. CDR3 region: CASSAAGGPWEQYF. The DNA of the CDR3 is TGTGCCAGCAGTGCTGCGGGGGGCCCGTGGGAGCAGTACTTC.

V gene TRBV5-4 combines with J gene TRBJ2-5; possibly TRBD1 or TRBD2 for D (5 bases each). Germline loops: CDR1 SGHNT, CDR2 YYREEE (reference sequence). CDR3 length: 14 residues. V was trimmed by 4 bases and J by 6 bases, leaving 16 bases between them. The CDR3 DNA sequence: TGTGCCAGCAGCGTTCGTGGGGGACGGAAGACCCAGTACTTC. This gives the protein CASSVRGGRKTQYF.

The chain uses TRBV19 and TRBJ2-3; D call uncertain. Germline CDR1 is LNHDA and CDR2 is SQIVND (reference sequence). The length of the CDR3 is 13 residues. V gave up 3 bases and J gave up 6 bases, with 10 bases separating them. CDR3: CASSILVVDTQYF. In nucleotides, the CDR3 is TGTGCCAGTAGTATCCTAGTTGTGGATACGCAGTATTTT.

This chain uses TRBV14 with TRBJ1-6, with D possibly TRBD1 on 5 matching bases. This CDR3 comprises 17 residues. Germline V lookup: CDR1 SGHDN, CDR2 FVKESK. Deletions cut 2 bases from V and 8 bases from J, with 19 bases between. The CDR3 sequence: CASSQLGGSIFDSPLHF. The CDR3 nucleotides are TGTGCCAGCAGCCAACTTGGGGGGAGTATTTTCGATTCACCCCTCCACTTT.

The CDR3 reads CASSQVFGYQETQYF. In nucleotides, the CDR3 is TGTGCCAGCAGCCAAGTTTTCGGGTACCAAGAGACCCAGTACTTC. The J gene is TRBJ2-5, the V gene TRBV14; D remains unclear. CDR3 length equals 15 residues. Germline V gene lookup returns CDR1 SGHDN and CDR2 FVKESK. Trimming took off 1 base at V and 0 bases at J, with 9 bases between the two ends.

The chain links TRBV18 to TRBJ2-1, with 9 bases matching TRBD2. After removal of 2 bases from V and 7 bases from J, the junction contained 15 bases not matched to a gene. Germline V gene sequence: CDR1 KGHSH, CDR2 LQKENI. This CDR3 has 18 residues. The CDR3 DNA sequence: TGTGCCAGCTCACCATTGGTTGCGGGGGGGGACTTACCGAATGAGCAGTTCTTC. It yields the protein CASSPLVAGGDLPNEQFF.

The CDR3 region has the DNA TGTGCCAGCAGTTTACAGAACTATGGCTACACCTTC. Protein: CASSLQNYGYTF. V and J are TRBV12-3 or TRBV12-4 and TRBJ1-2; D gene ambiguous. The CDR3 extends over 12 amino acids. Trimming took off 2 bases at V and 2 bases at J, with 3 bases between the two ends.

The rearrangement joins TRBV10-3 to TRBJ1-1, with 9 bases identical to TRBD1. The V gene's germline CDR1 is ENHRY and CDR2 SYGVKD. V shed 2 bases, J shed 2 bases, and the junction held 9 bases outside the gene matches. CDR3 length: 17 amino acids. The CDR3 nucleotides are TGTGCCATCAGTGAGGGACAGGGGTATAGGTCAAACACTGAAGCTTTCTTT. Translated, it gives CAISEGQGYRSNTEAFF.

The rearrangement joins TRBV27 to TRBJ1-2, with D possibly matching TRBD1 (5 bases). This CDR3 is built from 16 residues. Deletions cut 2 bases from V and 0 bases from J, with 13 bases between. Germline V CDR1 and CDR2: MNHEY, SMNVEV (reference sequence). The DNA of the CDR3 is TGTGCCAGCAGTTTAGGCAGGGCCTCTGCTAACTATGGCTACACCTTC. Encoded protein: CASSLGRASANYGYTF.

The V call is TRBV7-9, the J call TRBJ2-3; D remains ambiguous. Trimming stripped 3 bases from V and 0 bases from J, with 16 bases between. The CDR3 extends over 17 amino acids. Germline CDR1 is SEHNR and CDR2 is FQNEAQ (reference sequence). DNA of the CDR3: TGTGCCAGCAGCTTGGCAACCAGCGTCCTTAGCACAGATACGCAGTATTTT. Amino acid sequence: CASSLATSVLSTDTQYF.

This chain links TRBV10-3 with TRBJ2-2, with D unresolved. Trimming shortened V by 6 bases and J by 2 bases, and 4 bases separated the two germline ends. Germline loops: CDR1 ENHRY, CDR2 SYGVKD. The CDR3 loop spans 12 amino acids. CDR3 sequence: CAIRRNTGELFF. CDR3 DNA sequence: TGTGCCATCAGGCGAAACACCGGGGAGCTGTTTTTT.

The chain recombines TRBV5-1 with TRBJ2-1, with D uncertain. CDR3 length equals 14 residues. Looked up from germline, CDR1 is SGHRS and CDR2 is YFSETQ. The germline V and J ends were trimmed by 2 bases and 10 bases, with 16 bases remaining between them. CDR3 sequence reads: CASSFRVQLEEQFF. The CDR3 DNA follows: TGCGCCAGCAGCTTTCGAGTACAATTAGAGGAGCAGTTCTTC. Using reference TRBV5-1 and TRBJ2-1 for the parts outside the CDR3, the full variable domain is KAGVTQTPRYLIKTRGQQVTLSCSPISGHRSVSWYQQTPGQGLQFLFEYFSETQRNKGNFPGRFSGRQFSNSRSEMNVSTLELGDSALYLCASSFRVQLEEQFFGPGTRLTVL.

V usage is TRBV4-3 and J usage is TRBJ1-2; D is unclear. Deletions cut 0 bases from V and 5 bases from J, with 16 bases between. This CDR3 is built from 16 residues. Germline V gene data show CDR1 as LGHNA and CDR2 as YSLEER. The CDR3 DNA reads TGCGCCAGCAGCCAAGAATACAGTCAAAGGCATTATGGCTACACCTTC. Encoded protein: CASSQEYSQRHYGYTF.

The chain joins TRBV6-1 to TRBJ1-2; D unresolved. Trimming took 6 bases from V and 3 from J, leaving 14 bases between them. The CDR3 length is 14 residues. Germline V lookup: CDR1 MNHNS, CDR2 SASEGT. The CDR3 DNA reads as TGTGCCAGCAGCCCCTCGGGGATTGACTATGGCTACACCTTC. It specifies CASSPSGIDYGYTF.

The CDR3 region is CASSPDGSRKGETQYF. DNA of the CDR3: TGTGCCAGCAGCCCCGATGGCTCCCGAAAGGGTGAGACCCAGTACTTC. This chain connects TRBV7-9 to TRBJ2-5; D is unclear. V lost 5 bases and J lost 5, with 21 bases in between. Per germline, CDR1 SEHNR and CDR2 FQNEAQ (reference sequence). The CDR3 consists of 16 residues. The full variable domain, rest sourced from reference TRBV7-9 and TRBJ2-5, is DTGVSQNPRHKITKRGQNVTFRCDPISEHNRLYWYRQTLGQGPEFLTYFQNEAQLEKSRLLSDRFSAERPKGSFSTLEIQRTEQGDSAMYLCASSPDGSRKGETQYFGPGTRLLVL.

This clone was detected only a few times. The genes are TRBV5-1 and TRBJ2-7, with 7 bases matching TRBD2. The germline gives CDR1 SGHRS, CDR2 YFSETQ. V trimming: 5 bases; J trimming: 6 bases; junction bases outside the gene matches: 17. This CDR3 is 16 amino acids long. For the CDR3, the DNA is TGCGCCAGCAGATTAAGCGGGACTACTTCGTCGGGCGAGCAGTACTTC. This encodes CASRLSGTTSSGEQYF.

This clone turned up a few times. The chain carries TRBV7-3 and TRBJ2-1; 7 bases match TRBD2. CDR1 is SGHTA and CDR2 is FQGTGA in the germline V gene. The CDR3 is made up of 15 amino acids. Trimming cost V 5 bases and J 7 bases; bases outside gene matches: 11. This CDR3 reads CASSLWAGTMNEQFF. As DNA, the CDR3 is TGTGCCAGCAGCCTGTGGGCCGGGACTATGAATGAGCAGTTCTTC.

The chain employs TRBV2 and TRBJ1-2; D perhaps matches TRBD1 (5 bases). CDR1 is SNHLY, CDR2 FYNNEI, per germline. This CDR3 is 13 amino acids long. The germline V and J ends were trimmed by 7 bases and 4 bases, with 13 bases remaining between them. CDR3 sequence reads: CASTGAISYGYTF. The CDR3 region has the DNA TGTGCCAGCACCGGGGCAATTTCCTATGGCTACACCTTC.

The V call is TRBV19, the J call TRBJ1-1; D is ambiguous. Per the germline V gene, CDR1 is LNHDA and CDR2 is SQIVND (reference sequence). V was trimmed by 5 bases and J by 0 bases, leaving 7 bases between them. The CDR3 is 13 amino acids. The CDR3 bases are TGTGCCAGTAGTCCGACATTGAACACTGAAGCTTTCTTT. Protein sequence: CASSPTLNTEAFF.

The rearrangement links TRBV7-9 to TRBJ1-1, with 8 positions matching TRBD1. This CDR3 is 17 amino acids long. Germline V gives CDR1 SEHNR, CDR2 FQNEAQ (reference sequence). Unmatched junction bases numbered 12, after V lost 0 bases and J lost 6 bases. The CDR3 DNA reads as TGTGCCAGCAGCTTAGCGAGGGGAGGACAGGGTATCGCTGAAGCTTTCTTT. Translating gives CASSLARGGQGIAEAFF.

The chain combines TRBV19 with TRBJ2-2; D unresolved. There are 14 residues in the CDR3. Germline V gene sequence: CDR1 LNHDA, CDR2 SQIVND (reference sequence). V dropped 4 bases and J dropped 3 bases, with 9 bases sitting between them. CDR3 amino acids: CASSNPADTGELFF. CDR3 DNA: TGTGCCAGTAGTAACCCGGCGGACACCGGGGAGCTGTTTTTT.

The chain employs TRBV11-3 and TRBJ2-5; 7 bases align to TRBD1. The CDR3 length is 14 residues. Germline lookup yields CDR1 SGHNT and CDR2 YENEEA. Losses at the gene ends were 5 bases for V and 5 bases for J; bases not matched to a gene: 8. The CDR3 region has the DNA TGTGCCAGCAGCGAACGACAGGGCACGGAGACCCAGTACTTC. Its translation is CASSERQGTETQYF. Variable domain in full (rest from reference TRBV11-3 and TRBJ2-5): EAGVVQSPRYKIIEKKQPVAFWCNPISGHNTLYWYLQNLGQGPELLIRYENEEAVDDSQLPKDRFSAERLKGVDSTLKIQPAELGDSAVYLCASSERQGTETQYFGPGTRLLVL.

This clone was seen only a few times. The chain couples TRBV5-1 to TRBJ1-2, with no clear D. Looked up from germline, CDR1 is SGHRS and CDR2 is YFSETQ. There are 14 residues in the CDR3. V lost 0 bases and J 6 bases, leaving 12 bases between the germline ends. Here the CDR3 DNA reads TGCGCCAGCAGCTTGGGGGGTATCGGTAATGGCTACACCTTC. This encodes CASSLGGIGNGYTF.

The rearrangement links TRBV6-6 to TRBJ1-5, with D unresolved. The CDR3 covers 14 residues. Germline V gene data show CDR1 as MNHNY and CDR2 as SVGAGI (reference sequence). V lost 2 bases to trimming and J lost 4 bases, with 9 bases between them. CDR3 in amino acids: CASSYRRENQPQHF. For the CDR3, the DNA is TGTGCCAGCAGTTACAGGAGGGAGAATCAGCCCCAGCATTTT.

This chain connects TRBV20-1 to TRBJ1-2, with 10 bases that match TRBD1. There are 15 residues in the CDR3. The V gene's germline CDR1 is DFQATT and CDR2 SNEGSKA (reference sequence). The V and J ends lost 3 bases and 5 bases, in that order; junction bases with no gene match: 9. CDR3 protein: CSASAGTGVRYGYTF. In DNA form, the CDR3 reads TGCAGTGCTAGTGCCGGGACAGGGGTCAGGTATGGCTACACCTTC.

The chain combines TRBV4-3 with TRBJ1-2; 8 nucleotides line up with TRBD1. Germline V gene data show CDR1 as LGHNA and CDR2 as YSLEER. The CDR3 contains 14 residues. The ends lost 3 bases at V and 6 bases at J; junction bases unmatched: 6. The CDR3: CASSHGQGGDGYTF. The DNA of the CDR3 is TGCGCCAGCAGCCACGGACAGGGAGGAGATGGCTACACCTTC.

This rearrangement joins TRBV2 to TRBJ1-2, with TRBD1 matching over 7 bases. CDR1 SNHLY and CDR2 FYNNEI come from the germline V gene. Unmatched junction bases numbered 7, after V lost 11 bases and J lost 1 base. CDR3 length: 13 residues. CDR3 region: CARRGLGNYGYTF. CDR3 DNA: TGTGCCCGTAGGGGGCTGGGTAACTATGGCTACACCTTC.